The rows below give T cell receptor beta chains drawn from one sample of a study of T cell changes during pregnancy in multiple sclerosis. Profiling relied on immunoSEQ multiplex PCR, and the TCRdb table lists in-frame clones only, not all of them. Here the sample spans about 59,000 clones, about 94% being singletons. Material: CD8+ T cells from peripheral blood mononuclear cells, obtained after pregnancy. The receptors originated from a female donor with multiple sclerosis, enrolled in a pregnancy study. Each CDR3 is given with its conserved first and last residue. The D gene is left open where the match is weak. A clone size is listed for some rows: how often the clone was seen (once, few, many), or a class if it is expanded.

CASFKSGGYNEQFF,TGTGCCAGCTTCAAAAGCGGGGGTTACAATGAGCAGTTCTTC,TRBV7-9,14,TRBJ2-1,TRBD2,NA
CASSQKLAGDNEQFF,TGTGCCAGCAGCCAAAAACTAGCGGGAGACAATGAGCAGTTCTTC,TRBV4-2,15,TRBJ2-1,TRBD2,NA
CASSLGLTPYEQYF,TGTGCCAGCAGCTTAGGACTGACCCCCTACGAGCAGTACTTC,TRBV5-4,14,TRBJ2-7,NA,NA
CSVESDSPITYNEQFF,TGCAGCGTTGAATCTGACAGTCCGATAACCTACAATGAGCAGTTCTTC,TRBV29-1,16,TRBJ2-1,NA,NA
CASSLLGSSSSYEQYF,TGTGCCAGCAGCTTATTGGGGAGCTCCAGCTCCTACGAGCAGTACTTC,TRBV7-6,16,TRBJ2-7,NA,NA
CASSVGGLSTDTQYF,TGTGCCAGCTCTGTGGGTGGGCTTAGCACAGATACGCAGTATTTT,TRBV6-5,15,TRBJ2-3,NA,NA
CASSLMDRGLETQYF,TGTGCCAGTAGTTTGATGGACAGGGGTTTGGAGACCCAGTACTTC,TRBV19,15,TRBJ2-5,TRBD1,NA
CASSVEPPGGLDEQYF,TGTGCCAGCAGCGTAGAGCCCCCAGGCGGGTTGGACGAGCAGTACTTC,TRBV9,16,TRBJ2-7,NA,NA
CASSPTGNPYEQYF,TGTGCCAGCAGCCCGACAGGCAATCCCTACGAGCAGTACTTC,TRBV28,14,TRBJ2-7,NA,NA
CASSSRTGPLLDNEQFF,TGTGCCAGCAGCTCAAGGACAGGACCTTTATTGGACAATGAGCAGTTCTTC,TRBV11-2,17,TRBJ2-1,TRBD1,NA
CAWTISPNTDTQYF,TGTGCCTGGACAATTAGTCCGAACACAGATACGCAGTATTTT,TRBV30,14,TRBJ2-3,NA,NA
CASSEDPSGTYEQYF,TGTGCCAGCAGTGAGGATCCTAGCGGCACCTACGAGCAGTACTTC,TRBV2,15,TRBJ2-7,TRBD2,NA
CASSFSGEPNQPQHF,TGTGCCAGTAGTTTCTCGGGAGAACCGAATCAGCCCCAGCATTTT,TRBV19,15,TRBJ1-5,NA,NA
CASSLARGRTEAFF,TGTGCCAGCAGCTTAGCCAGGGGGCGAACTGAAGCTTTCTTT,TRBV7-8,14,TRBJ1-1,TRBD1,NA
CASSLTRGSAYEQYF,TGTGCCAGCAGCCTCACGAGGGGGAGTGCTTACGAGCAGTACTTC,TRBV4-2,15,TRBJ2-7,NA,NA
CASSPDRGPAQYF,TGTGCCAGCAGCCCCGACAGGGGGCCGGCGCAGTATTTT,TRBV5-4,13,TRBJ2-3,TRBD1,NA
CASSFIRGYTEAFF,TGTGCCAGCAGTTTTATCAGGGGGTACACTGAAGCTTTCTTT,TRBV27,14,TRBJ1-1,TRBD1,NA
CASSSMTGDQETQYF,TGCGCCAGCAGCTCCATGACAGGGGATCAAGAGACCCAGTACTTC,TRBV5-1,15,TRBJ2-5,TRBD1,NA
CASSEGTDYTEAFF,TGTGCCAGCAGTGAAGGGACAGACTACACTGAAGCTTTCTTT,TRBV6-1,14,TRBJ1-1,NA,NA
CASSNPRLAEYNEQFF,TGTGCCAGCAGCAATCCAAGACTAGCTGAATACAATGAGCAGTTCTTC,TRBV21-1,16,TRBJ2-1,NA,NA
CASSDWDSGNEQFF,TGTGCCAGCAGTGATTGGGACTCAGGAAATGAGCAGTTCTTC,TRBV2,14,TRBJ2-1,NA,NA
CASSQAGQGYEQYF,TGTGCCAGCAGCCAAGCGGGACAGGGCTACGAGCAGTACTTC,TRBV4-2,14,TRBJ2-7,TRBD1,NA
CASSYSGQGAGYGYTF,TGTGCCAGCAGTTACTCGGGACAGGGGGCTGGGTATGGCTACACCTTC,TRBV6-5,16,TRBJ1-2,TRBD1,NA
CASIPGGTEAFF,TGTGCCAGCATCCCGGGAGGCACTGAAGCTTTCTTT,TRBV2,12,TRBJ1-1,NA,once
CASSQDMVGRGVTGELFF,TGTGCCAGCAGCCAAGATATGGTCGGGAGAGGGGTCACCGGGGAGCTGTTTTTT,TRBV4-2,18,TRBJ2-2,NA,NA
CASSLSGQLPQHF,TGTGCCAGCAGTCTCTCGGGACAGCTGCCCCAGCATTTT,TRBV27,13,TRBJ1-5,TRBD1,NA
CASSERGGQLNEKLFF,TGTGCCAGCAGTGAAAGAGGAGGACAGCTTAATGAAAAACTGTTTTTT,TRBV2,16,TRBJ1-4,NA,NA
CASSYTSVFTDTQYF,TGTGCCAGCAGTTACACTAGCGTCTTCACAGATACGCAGTATTTT,TRBV6-5,15,TRBJ2-3,TRBD2,NA
CASSITSGAYEQYF,TGTGCCAGTAGTATTACTAGCGGAGCCTACGAGCAGTACTTC,TRBV19,14,TRBJ2-7,TRBD2,few
CASSPHGGDTQYF,TGTGCCAGCAGCCCCCATGGCGGAGATACGCAGTATTTT,TRBV9,13,TRBJ2-3,NA,NA
CASSDSPGTGELFF,TGTGCCAGCAGTGACTCTCCGGGAACCGGGGAGCTGTTTTTT,TRBV6-4,14,TRBJ2-2,NA,NA
CASSLWAHTEAFF,TGTGCCAGCAGTTTGTGGGCCCACACTGAAGCTTTCTTT,TRBV27,13,TRBJ1-1,NA,NA
CASSLEPPTGHGYTF,TGTGCCAGTAGCCTTGAGCCACCGACAGGGCATGGCTACACCTTC,TRBV19,15,TRBJ1-2,TRBD1,NA
CASSLLGGNEQYF,TGTGCCAGCAGCTTACTCGGCGGGAACGAGCAGTACTTC,TRBV7-3,13,TRBJ2-7,NA,NA
CASSPTGTYEQYF,TGTGCCAGCAGCCCCACAGGGACCTACGAGCAGTACTTC,TRBV7-9,13,TRBJ2-7,NA,NA
CASSSGKDLLGGNTIYF,TGCGCCAGCAGCTCGGGGAAAGACCTCCTCGGGGGAAACACCATATATTTT,TRBV5-1,17,TRBJ1-3,NA,NA
CASTRDSSSYNEQFF,TGCGCCAGCACCCGAGACAGTAGCTCCTACAATGAGCAGTTCTTC,TRBV10-2,15,TRBJ2-1,NA,NA
CASSSGTSGRVWEQYF,TGTGCCAGCAGTTCAGGGACTAGCGGGAGGGTCTGGGAGCAGTACTTC,TRBV27,16,TRBJ2-7,TRBD2,NA
CASRIAVGEHEQYF,TGTGCCAGCAGGATAGCGGTTGGAGAGCACGAGCAGTACTTC,TRBV27,14,TRBJ2-7,NA,NA
CASTGMGYQETQYF,TGTGCCAGCACCGGGATGGGGTACCAAGAGACCCAGTACTTC,TRBV6-6,14,TRBJ2-5,NA,NA
CASSRGPSSYNEQFF,TGTGCCAGTTCCCGCGGGCCGAGCTCCTACAATGAGCAGTTCTTC,TRBV19,15,TRBJ2-1,NA,NA
CASRTHTGWTGELFF,TGTGCCAGCAGGACCCACACAGGGTGGACCGGGGAGCTGTTTTTT,TRBV2,15,TRBJ2-2,NA,NA
CASGLGTGINTEAFF,TGTGCTAGTGGTTTGGGGACAGGGATAAACACTGAAGCTTTCTTT,TRBV12-5,15,TRBJ1-1,TRBD1,NA
CASSGGTGFSGANVLTF,TGTGCCAGCAGCGGCGGGACAGGATTCTCTGGGGCCAACGTCCTGACTTTC,TRBV9,17,TRBJ2-6,TRBD1,NA
CASSSRQGIALYEQYF,TGTGCCAGCAGCTCACGACAGGGTATAGCCCTCTACGAGCAGTACTTC,TRBV7-9,16,TRBJ2-7,TRBD1,once
CASSLLGGRIWEQFF,TGCGCCAGCAGCTTGCTTGGAGGGAGAATCTGGGAGCAGTTCTTC,TRBV5-1,15,TRBJ2-1,NA,NA
CASSHTNGLAGGLFVGTQYF,TGTGCCAGCAGCCATACGAACGGACTAGCGGGAGGGCTTTTCGTTGGTACGCAGTATTTT,TRBV7-4,20,TRBJ2-3,TRBD2,NA
CASSQDGGRRRETQYF,TGCGCCAGCAGCCAAGACGGCGGGAGACGCCGGGAGACCCAGTACTTC,TRBV4-3,16,TRBJ2-5,TRBD2,once
CASSLGGQGQPQHF,TGTGCCAGCAGCCTAGGGGGACAGGGTCAGCCCCAGCATTTT,TRBV7-9,14,TRBJ1-5,TRBD1,NA
CASSAGGYNEQFF,TGTGCCAGCAGTGCCGGGGGGTACAATGAGCAGTTCTTC,TRBV6-5,13,TRBJ2-1,TRBD2,NA
CSLSRGNGYTF,TGCAGCCTCAGCCGGGGAAATGGCTACACCTTC,TRBV29-1,11,TRBJ1-2,NA,NA
CASSLGGSNEQFF,TGTGCCAGCAGCTTGGGCGGGAGTAATGAGCAGTTCTTC,TRBV5-6,13,TRBJ2-1,TRBD2,NA
CVSGLAGHEQYF,TGTGTTAGTGGACTAGCTGGACACGAGCAGTACTTC,TRBV2,12,TRBJ2-7,TRBD2,NA
CASSWTSPLSEQFF,TGTGCCAGCAGCTGGACTAGCCCCCTAAGTGAGCAGTTCTTC,TRBV5-4,14,TRBJ2-1,TRBD2,NA
CASSQVAGRDYNEQFF,TGCGCCAGCAGCCAAGTCGCCGGGAGGGATTACAATGAGCAGTTCTTC,TRBV4-1,16,TRBJ2-1,TRBD2,NA
CASSFGYSGELFF,TGTGCCAGCAGCTTCGGGTATTCCGGGGAGCTGTTTTTT,TRBV7-7,13,TRBJ2-2,NA,NA
CASLGREFEQYF,TGTGCCAGCCTTGGGCGGGAGTTCGAGCAGTACTTC,TRBV7-9,12,TRBJ2-7,TRBD2,once